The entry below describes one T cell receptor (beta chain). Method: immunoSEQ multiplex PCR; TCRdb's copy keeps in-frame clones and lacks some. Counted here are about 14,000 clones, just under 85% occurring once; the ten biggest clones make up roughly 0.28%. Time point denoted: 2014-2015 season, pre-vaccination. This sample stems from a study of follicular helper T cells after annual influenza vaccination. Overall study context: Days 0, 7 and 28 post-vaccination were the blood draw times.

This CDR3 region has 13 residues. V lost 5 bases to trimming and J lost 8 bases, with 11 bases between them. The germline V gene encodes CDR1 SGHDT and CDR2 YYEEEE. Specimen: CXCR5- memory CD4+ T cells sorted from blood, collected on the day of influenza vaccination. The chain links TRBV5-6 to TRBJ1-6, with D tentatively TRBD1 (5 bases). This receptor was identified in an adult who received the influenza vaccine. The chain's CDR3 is CASRVTEYSPLHF. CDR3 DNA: TGTGCCAGCAGAGTGACAGAATATTCACCCCTCCACTTT.